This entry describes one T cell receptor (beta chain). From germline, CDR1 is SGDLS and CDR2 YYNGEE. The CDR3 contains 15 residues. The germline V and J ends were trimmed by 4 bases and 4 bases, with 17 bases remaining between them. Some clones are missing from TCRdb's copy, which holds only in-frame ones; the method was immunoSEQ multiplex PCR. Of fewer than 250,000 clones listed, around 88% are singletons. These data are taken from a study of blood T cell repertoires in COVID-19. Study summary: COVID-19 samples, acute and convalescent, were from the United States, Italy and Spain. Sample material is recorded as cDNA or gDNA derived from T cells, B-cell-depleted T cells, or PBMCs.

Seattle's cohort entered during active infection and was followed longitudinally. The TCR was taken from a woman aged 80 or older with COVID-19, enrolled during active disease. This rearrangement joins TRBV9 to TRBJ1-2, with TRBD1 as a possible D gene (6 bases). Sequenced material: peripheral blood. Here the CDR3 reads CASSLGQNQGYGYTF. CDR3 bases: TGTGCCAGCAGCCTAGGACAGAATCAGGGCTATGGCTACACCTTC.